This entry lists 23 T cell receptor beta chains sequenced from one sample in a study of tumor-infiltrating lymphocytes in oesophageal squamous cell carcinoma (dated by TCRdb to the mid-2010s). The library relied on PCR. Sequenced on an Illumina HiSeq 2000. TCRdb reanalyzed the raw reads on its own, using fastp at Q25 for trimming and MiXCR for clone calling, and kept in-frame beta chains. For every CDR3 protein sequence, its rows merge into one entry that carries the most common genes and DNA. For this sample the table gives approximately 20,000 distinct CDR3 sequences, of which 30% to 45% were detected only once. The top ten clones comprise approximately 20% of the sample. Material: esophageal tumor tissue. Receptors were obtained from a male donor with esophageal squamous cell carcinoma.

Many counts were recorded for this clonotype. The CDR3 is CASSQEGFGGYTF. The CDR3 DNA sequence: TGCGCCAGCAGCCAAGAAGGCTTCGGGGGCTACACCTTC. The chain employs TRBV4-1 and TRBJ1-2, with D unclear. The CDR3 is made up of 13 amino acids. Trimming removed 0 bases at V and 8 bases at J, with 10 bases between. Germline values: CDR1 MGHRA, CDR2 YSYEKL.

The chain couples TRBV7-3 to TRBJ2-1, with no clear D. Germline V CDR1 and CDR2: SGHTA, FQGTGA. This CDR3 has 14 amino acids. The germline V and J ends were trimmed by 5 bases and 3 bases, with 11 bases remaining between them. CDR3 in amino acids: CASSVGAGYNEQFF. The CDR3 nucleotides read TGTGCCAGCAGCGTAGGTGCTGGCTACAATGAGCAGTTCTTC.

The V gene is TRBV7-2, the J gene TRBJ2-1, with 9 bases matching TRBD1. Gene TRBJ2-5 matches the end of the DNA better, so the J call may be wrong. CDR1 is SGHTA and CDR2 is FQGNSA in the germline V gene. The CDR3 totals 16 residues. For the CDR3, the DNA is TGTGCCAGCAGCGCCTACAGGGGGCGCGGTCAAGAGACCCAGTACTTC. Amino acids: CASSAYRGRGQETQYF.

At least ten counts were recorded for this clonotype. The CDR3: CASSSHGTSGYNEQFF. The CDR3 bases are TGTGCCAGCAGCAGCCACGGGACTAGCGGATACAATGAGCAGTTCTTC. The chain carries TRBV11-3 and TRBJ2-1; 11 nucleotides line up with TRBD2. The CDR3 is 16 residues long. Germline trimming cut 5 bases from V and 4 bases from J; bases unmatched to any gene: 7. Germline CDR1 SGHNT, CDR2 YENEEA.

In its sample, this clonotype was seen many times. The rearrangement links TRBV27 to TRBJ2-5; 12 nucleotides match TRBD2. Gene TRBJ2-7 matches the end of the DNA better, so the J call may be wrong. Germline assignment: CDR1 MNHEY and CDR2 SMNVEV (reference sequence). CDR3 length: 15 amino acids. The CDR3 protein is CASSNPGLAGREQYF. The CDR3 DNA reads TGTGCCAGCAGCAATCCGGGACTAGCGGGCCGCGAGCAGTACTTC.

The chain carries TRBV9 and TRBJ2-3; possibly TRBD1 or TRBD2 for D (5 bases each). The CDR3 has 15 residues. Germline V gene data show CDR1 as SGDLS and CDR2 as YYNGEE. V gave up 2 bases and J gave up 2 bases, with 12 bases separating them. This CDR3 reads CASSVRDPYTDTQYF. Written as DNA, the CDR3 is TGTGCCAGCAGCGTCCGGGACCCGTACACAGATACGCAGTATTTT.

Comments on this clonotype: The CDR3 does not close with the conserved phenylalanine or tryptophan, likely indicating a read error. The DNA is omitted, as the CDR3 cannot be located on it reliably, and the CDR3 follows TCRdb's listing. The gene calls are TRBV7-2 and TRBJ2-6; TRBD2 reflects the table's D call only, with no check against the DNA. Both ends counted, the CDR3 spans 17 residues. The germline V gene has CDR1 SGHTA and CDR2 FQGNSA. The CDR3 here is CASSLWTSGGETQYFGP.

As for this clonotype: This is likely a read error, given that the CDR3 carries no conserved phenylalanine or tryptophan at its end. The DNA is omitted, as the CDR3 cannot be located on it reliably, and the CDR3 follows TCRdb's listing. The V gene is TRBV7-3, the J gene TRBJ2-5; whether TRBD1, the table's D call, matches the DNA was not checked. The CDR3 is made up of 15 amino acids, end residues included. CDR1 is SGHTA, CDR2 FQGTGA, per germline. CDR3 residues: CASSLGTEIHPSTLN.

The chain is built from TRBV18 and TRBJ2-5, with TRBD2 identical over 13 bases. This CDR3 spans 17 amino acids. Germline values: CDR1 KGHSH, CDR2 LQKENI. J gave up 5 bases and V 3 bases, and 9 bases lay outside the gene matches. The CDR3 nucleotides are TGTGCCAGCTCACCTACCGGACTAGCGGGAGTGGGGGAGACCCAGTACTTC. This codes for CASSPTGLAGVGETQYF.

This clonotype showed up just a few times. Since the CDR3 does not end with the conserved phenylalanine or tryptophan, this likely comes from a read error. It is unclear where the CDR3 begins or ends on the DNA, so no DNA is shown, and the CDR3 is as TCRdb lists it. This chain uses TRBV7-2 with TRBJ2-1. The CDR3 is 16 residues long, ends included. Germline V lookup: CDR1 SGHTA, CDR2 FQGNSA. The CDR3 region is CASSLDRAYYGYTFGS.

This chain uses TRBV7-3 with TRBJ2-1; weak D call: TRBD1 (5 bases). The J call is doubtful: the DNA matches TRBJ2-7 better. This CDR3 is 13 amino acids long. Germline V gives CDR1 SGHTA, CDR2 FQGTGA. The chain's CDR3 is CASSVDREREQYF. The DNA for the CDR3 is TGTGCCAGCAGCGTCGACAGAGAACGTGAGCAGTACTTC.

The sample holds many counts of this clonotype. The chain carries TRBV5-1 and TRBJ2-2; no clear D. This CDR3 spans 13 amino acids. Per germline, CDR1 SGHRS and CDR2 YFSETQ. Deletions cut 4 bases from V and 4 bases from J, with 8 bases between. CDR3 in DNA: TGCGCCAGCAGCACCGTCCTCACCGGGGAGCTGTTTTTT. Its translation: CASSTVLTGELFF.

The rearrangement joins TRBV7-3 to TRBJ2-3; the D is unclear. Matching the DNA end better, TRBJ2-7 makes the J call doubtful. CDR1 is SGHTA and CDR2 is FQGTGA in the germline V gene. The CDR3 consists of 11 residues. This CDR3 reads CASSPAYEQYF. As DNA, the CDR3 is TGTGCCAGCAGCCCAGCATACGAGCAGTACTTC.

This clonotype has at least ten counts. The chain links TRBV5-4 to TRBJ2-5; 7 nucleotides match TRBD1. CDR3 length: 15 residues. Germline V CDR1 and CDR2: SGHNT, YYREEE (reference sequence). After removal of 0 bases from V and 1 base from J, the junction contained 3 bases not matched to a gene. The CDR3 nucleotides read TGTGCCAGCAGCTTGGGGCAGGGGGTCCAAGAGACCCAGTACTTC. This gives the protein CASSLGQGVQETQYF.

This clonotype was observed at least ten times. The chain joins TRBV6-2 or TRBV6-3 to TRBJ2-5; D is undetermined. Deletions cut 0 bases from V and 5 bases from J, with 13 bases between. CDR3 length: 15 amino acids. Germline values: CDR1 MNHEY, CDR2 SVGEGT. Written as DNA, the CDR3 is TGTGCCAGCAGTTACTCGAGTTCTGGGTCGGAGACCCAGTACTTC. Protein product: CASSYSSSGSETQYF.

There are many counts of this clonotype. This may be a read error: a much more frequent sequence differs by one nucleotide. This rearrangement joins TRBV7-9 to TRBJ2-1; D tentatively fits TRBD1 or TRBD2 (5 bases each). CDR1 SEHNR and CDR2 FQNEAQ come from the germline V gene (reference sequence). The CDR3 spans 13 residues. V lost 1 base to trimming and J lost 10 bases, with 11 bases between them. DNA for the CDR3: TGTGCCAGCAGCTTAGGGGACCTCTACGAGCAGTTCTTC. Translated, it gives CASSLGDLYEQFF.

The sample holds many counts of this clonotype. The DNA for the CDR3 is TGCGCCAGCAGCCAGGGTATGAACACTGAAGCTTTCTTT. This codes for CASSQGMNTEAFF. This rearrangement joins TRBV5-1 to TRBJ1-1; perhaps TRBD1 as D (5 bases). This CDR3 has 13 residues. V shed 4 bases and J shed 0 bases, with 7 bases lying between them. Germline V gene lookup returns CDR1 SGHRS and CDR2 YFSETQ.

Regarding this clonotype: In this CDR3 the conserved last residue, phenylalanine or tryptophan, is missing, so a read error is likely. This chain links TRBV9 with TRBJ2-3; D ambiguous. CDR1 is SGDLS and CDR2 is YYNGEE in the germline V gene. V lost 0 bases and J 0 bases, leaving 8 bases between the germline ends. The CDR3 runs to 15 residues. In DNA form, the CDR3 reads TGTGCCAGCAGCGTAGCCGGGCCCAGCACAGATACGCAGTATTTA. Translation gives CASSVAGPSTDTQYL.

This chain joins TRBV4-1 and TRBJ2-7; no firm D call. The CDR3 runs to 14 residues. V was trimmed by 1 base and J by 1 base, leaving 8 bases between them. Germline assignment: CDR1 MGHRA and CDR2 YSYEKL. CDR3 protein: CASSQALGSYEQYF. CDR3 nucleotide sequence: TGCGCCAGCAGCCAAGCCCTCGGTTCCTACGAGCAGTACTTC.

The table lists this clonotype with many counts. The V call is TRBV19, the J call TRBJ1-5; weak D call: TRBD1 (6 bases). The CDR3 totals 15 residues. V lost 7 bases, J lost 1 base, and 14 bases lay in between. Germline CDR1 and CDR2: LNHDA and SQIVND (reference sequence). For the CDR3, the DNA is TGTGCCAGTATGCGGGGACAATTGAGCAATCAGCCCCAGCATTTT. Translating gives CASMRGQLSNQPQHF.

CDR3 DNA: TGCAGCGGAACCGGGACACATTACGAGCAGTACTTC. Its translation: CSGTGTHYEQYF. V gene TRBV29-1 combines with J gene TRBJ2-7; TRBD1 is a possible D gene (6 bases). The CDR3 extends over 12 amino acids. The ends were cut back, 7 bases at V and 4 bases at J, with 14 bases in the middle. Per germline, CDR1 SQVTM and CDR2 ANQGSEA.

This clonotype was seen only a few times. An end of the junction differs from the germline gene, which may be a read error. The V call is TRBV15, the J call TRBJ1-4; tentative D call: TRBD1 (5 bases). CDR1 is LNHNV and CDR2 is YYDKDF in the germline V gene (reference sequence). This CDR3 spans 13 amino acids. CDR3 residues: CATSRERRAGPTF. The CDR3 DNA reads TGTGCCACCAGCAGAGAGAGGCGGGCAGGGCCCACATTT. The entire variable domain, with the rest obtained from reference TRBV15 and TRBJ1-4, is as follows: DAMVIQNPRYQVTQFGKPVTLSCSQTLNHNVMYWYQQKSSQAPKLLFHYYDKDFNNEADTPDNFQSRRPNTSFCFLDIRSPGLGDTAMYLCATSRERRAGPTFGSGTQLSVL.

Only a few counts were recorded for this clonotype. The chain links TRBV7-6 to TRBJ2-5; D is unresolved. Germline V gene data show CDR1 as SGHVS and CDR2 as FNYEAQ. The V and J ends lost 5 bases and 0 bases respectively, with 13 bases between them. The CDR3 runs to 15 residues. The CDR3 DNA is TGTGCCAGCAGCCCGACCCCAGCGAACCAAGAGACCCAGTACTTC. Translation gives CASSPTPANQETQYF.